This TCR beta chain is from a study of identical twins. Points from the study as a whole: Modelling underestimated the level of out-of-frame TCR alpha sharing observed in monozygotic twins. With abundant cord blood beta clonotypes, insertions were fewer; memory repertoires showed no such pattern. Analyses of zero insertions could be partly confounded by invariant MAIT and iNKT cells.

Concerning this clonotype itself: Its antigen is as yet unknown.

TCRdb redid the calling of the 5' RACE reads with MiXCR, one entry per CDR3 protein. The table lists fewer than 250,000 distinct CDR3 sequences, 7.5% of them singletons, with roughly 5.4% in the top ten. Another study also made use of these data, one on yellow fever vaccine responses in identical twins.

Material: CD8+ T cells sorted from blood. The origin of this receptor is a woman aged 18-29 years in good health.

CDR3 sequence: CASSSRDRTQYEQYF. The CDR3 DNA follows: TGTGCCAGCAGTTCCAGAGACAGGACCCAATACGAGCAGTACTTC. This chain connects TRBV27 to TRBJ2-7; TRBD1 is a possible D gene (6 bases). The germline gives CDR1 MNHEY, CDR2 SMNVEV (reference sequence). V lost 4 bases, J lost 4 bases, and 17 bases lay in between. The CDR3 is 15 residues long.